The source of this TCR beta chain is a study of T cells in Graves' hyperthyroidism and ophthalmopathy. Disease duration under 2 months; hyperthyroidism patients were aged 18 to 65. Losses at the gene ends were 6 bases for V and 12 bases for J; bases not matched to a gene: 7. The length of the CDR3 is 11 residues. In its sample, this clonotype was seen a few times. RNA transcripts yielded amplified TCR beta CDR3 regions. Primed by the HTBI set, a first-round RT-PCR was run on the TCR CDR3. A single record per CDR3 protein comes from TCRdb applying MiXCR to the multiplex PCR reads. The sample lists some 720,000 distinct CDR3 sequences, less than 20% seen once, with around 7.7% in the top ten.

The V and J genes are TRBV12-3 or TRBV12-4 and TRBJ2-5, with 7 bases that match TRBD1. The sequence was collected from a man aged 18 to 30 with Graves' hyperthyroidism. Sequencing was carried out using blood. The DNA of the CDR3 is TGTGCCAGCAGCCTGGGACAGTCGAAGTACTTC. This gives the protein CASSLGQSKYF.